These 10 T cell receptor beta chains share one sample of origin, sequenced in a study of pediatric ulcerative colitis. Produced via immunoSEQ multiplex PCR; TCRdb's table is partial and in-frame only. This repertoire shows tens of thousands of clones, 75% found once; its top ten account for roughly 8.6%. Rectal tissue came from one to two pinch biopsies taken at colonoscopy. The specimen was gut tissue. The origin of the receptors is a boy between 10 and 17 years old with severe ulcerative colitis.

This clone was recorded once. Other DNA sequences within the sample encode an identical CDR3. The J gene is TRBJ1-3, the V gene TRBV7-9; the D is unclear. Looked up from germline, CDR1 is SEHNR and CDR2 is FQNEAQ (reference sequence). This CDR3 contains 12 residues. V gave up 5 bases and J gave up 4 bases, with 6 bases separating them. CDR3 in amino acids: CASSSEGNTIYF. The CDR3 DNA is TGTGCCAGCAGCAGCGAAGGAAACACCATATATTTT.

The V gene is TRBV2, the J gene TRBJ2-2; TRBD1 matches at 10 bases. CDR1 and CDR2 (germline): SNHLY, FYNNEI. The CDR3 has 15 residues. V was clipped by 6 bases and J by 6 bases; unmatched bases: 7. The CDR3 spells CASSLGQGVSGELFF. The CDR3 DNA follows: TGTGCCAGCAGCCTAGGACAGGGGGTTTCCGGGGAGCTGTTTTTT.

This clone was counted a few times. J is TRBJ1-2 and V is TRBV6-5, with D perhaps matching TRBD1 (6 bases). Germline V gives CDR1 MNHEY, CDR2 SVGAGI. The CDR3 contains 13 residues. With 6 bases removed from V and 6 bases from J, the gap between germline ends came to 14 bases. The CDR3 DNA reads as TGTGCCAGCAGGAACCCGGAGGGGGATGGCTACACCTTC. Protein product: CASRNPEGDGYTF.

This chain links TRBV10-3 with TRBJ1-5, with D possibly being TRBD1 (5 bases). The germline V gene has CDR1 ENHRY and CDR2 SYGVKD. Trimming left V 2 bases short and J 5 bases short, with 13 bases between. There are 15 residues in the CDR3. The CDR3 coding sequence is TGTGCCATCAGTGAGATGGGACCTGGGTATCAGCCCCAGCATTTT. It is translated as CAISEMGPGYQPQHF.

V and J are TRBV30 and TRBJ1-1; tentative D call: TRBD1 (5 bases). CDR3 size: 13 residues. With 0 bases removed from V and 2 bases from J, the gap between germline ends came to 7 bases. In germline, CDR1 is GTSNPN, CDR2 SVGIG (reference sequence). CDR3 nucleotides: TGTGCCTGGAGTGTAGACAGCAACACTGAAGCTTTCTTT. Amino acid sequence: CAWSVDSNTEAFF. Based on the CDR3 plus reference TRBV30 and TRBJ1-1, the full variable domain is SQTIHQWPATLVQPVGSPLSLECTVEGTSNPNLYWYRQAAGRGLQLLFYSVGIGQISSEVPQNLSASRPQDRQFILSSKKLLLSDSGFYLCAWSVDSNTEAFFGQGTRLTVV.

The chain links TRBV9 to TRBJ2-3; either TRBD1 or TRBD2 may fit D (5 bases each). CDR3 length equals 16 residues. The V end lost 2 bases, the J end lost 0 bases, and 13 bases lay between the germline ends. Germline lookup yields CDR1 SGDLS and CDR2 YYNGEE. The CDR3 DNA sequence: TGTGCCAGCAGCGTCGGGGCCCGAACTAGCACAGATACGCAGTATTTT. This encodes CASSVGARTSTDTQYF. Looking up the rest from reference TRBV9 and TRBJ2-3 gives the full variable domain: DSGVTQTPKHLITATGQRVTLRCSPRSGDLSVYWYQQSLDQGLQFLIQYYNGEERAKGNILERFSAQQFPDLHSELNLSSLELGDSALYFCASSVGARTSTDTQYFGPGTRLTVL.

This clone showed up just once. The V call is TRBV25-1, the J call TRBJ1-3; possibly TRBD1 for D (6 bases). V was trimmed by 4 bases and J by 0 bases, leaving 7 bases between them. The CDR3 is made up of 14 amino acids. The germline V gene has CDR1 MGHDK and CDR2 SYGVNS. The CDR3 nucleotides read TGTGCCAGCAGTGTGACAGGCTCTGGAAACACCATATATTTT. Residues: CASSVTGSGNTIYF.

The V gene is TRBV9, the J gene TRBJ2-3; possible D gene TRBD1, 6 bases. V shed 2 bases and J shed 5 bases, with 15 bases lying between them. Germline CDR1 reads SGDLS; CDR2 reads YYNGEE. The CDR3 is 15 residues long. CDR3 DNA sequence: TGTGCCAGCAGCGTGGGGGCAGGGCGAGAAGATACGCAGTATTTT. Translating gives CASSVGAGREDTQYF.

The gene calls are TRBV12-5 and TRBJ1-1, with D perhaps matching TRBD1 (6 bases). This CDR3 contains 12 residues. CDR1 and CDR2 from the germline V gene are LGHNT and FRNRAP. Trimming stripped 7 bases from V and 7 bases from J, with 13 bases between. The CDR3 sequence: CASAPRGVEAFF. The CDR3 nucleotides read TGTGCTAGTGCCCCGAGGGGGGTTGAAGCTTTCTTT.

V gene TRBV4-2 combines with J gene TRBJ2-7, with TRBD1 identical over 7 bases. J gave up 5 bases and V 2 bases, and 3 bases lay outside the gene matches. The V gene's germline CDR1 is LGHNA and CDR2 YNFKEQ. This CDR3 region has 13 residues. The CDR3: CASSQRQGDEQYF. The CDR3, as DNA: TGTGCCAGCAGCCAAAGACAGGGCGACGAGCAGTACTTC.